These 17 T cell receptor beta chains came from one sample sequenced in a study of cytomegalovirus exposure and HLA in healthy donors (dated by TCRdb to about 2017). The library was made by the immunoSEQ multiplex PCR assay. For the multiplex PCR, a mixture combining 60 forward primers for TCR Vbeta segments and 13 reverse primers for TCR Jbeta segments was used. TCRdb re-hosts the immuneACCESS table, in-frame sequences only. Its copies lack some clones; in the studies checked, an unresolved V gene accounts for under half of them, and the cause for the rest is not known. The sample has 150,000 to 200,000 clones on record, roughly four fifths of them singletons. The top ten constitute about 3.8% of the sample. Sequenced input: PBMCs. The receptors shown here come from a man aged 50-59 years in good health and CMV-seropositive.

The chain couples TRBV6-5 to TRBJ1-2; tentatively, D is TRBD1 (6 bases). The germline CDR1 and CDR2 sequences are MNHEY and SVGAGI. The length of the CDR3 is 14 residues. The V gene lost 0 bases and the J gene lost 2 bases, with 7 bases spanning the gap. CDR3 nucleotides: TGTGCCAGCAGTTACTCGGGGGCGAACTATGGCTACACCTTC. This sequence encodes CASSYSGANYGYTF.

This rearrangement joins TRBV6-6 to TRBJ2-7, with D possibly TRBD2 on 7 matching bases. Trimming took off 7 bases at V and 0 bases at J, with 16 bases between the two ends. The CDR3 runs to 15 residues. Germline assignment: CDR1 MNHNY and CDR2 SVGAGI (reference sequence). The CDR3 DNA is TGTGCCAGCACCTCGTCGGGGGGCTCCTCCTACGAGCAGTACTTC. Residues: CASTSSGGSSYEQYF.

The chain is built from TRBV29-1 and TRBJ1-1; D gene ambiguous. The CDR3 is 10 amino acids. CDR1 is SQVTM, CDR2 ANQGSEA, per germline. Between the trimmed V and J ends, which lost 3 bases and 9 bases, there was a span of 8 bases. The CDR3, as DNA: TGCAGCGTTGAGAGCTATCAAGCTTTCTTT. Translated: CSVESYQAFF.

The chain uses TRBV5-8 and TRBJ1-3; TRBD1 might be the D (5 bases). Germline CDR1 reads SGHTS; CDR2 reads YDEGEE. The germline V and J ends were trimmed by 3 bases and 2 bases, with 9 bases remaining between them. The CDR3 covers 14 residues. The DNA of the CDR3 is TGTGCCAGCAGCTCCCGGACACCTGGAAACACCATATATTTT. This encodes CASSSRTPGNTIYF.

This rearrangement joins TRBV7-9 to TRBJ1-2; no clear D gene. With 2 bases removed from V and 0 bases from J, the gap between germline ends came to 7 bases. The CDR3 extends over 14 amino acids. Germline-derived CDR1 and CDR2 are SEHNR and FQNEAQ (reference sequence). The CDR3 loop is CASSLSTTNYGYTF. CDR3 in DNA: TGTGCCAGCAGCTTATCGACAACTAACTATGGCTACACCTTC.

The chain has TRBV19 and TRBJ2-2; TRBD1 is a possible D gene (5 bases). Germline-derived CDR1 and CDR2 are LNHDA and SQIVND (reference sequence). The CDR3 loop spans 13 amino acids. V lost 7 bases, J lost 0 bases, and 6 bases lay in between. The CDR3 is CASKQANTGELFF. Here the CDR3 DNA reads TGTGCCAGTAAACAGGCGAACACCGGGGAGCTGTTTTTT.

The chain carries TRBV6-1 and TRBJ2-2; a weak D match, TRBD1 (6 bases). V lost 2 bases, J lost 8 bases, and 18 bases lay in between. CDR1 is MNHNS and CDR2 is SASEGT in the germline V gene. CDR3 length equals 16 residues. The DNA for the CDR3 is TGTGCCAGCAGTGAATCAGGGGTGCCCTGGGAGGGGGAGCTGTTTTTT. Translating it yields CASSESGVPWEGELFF.

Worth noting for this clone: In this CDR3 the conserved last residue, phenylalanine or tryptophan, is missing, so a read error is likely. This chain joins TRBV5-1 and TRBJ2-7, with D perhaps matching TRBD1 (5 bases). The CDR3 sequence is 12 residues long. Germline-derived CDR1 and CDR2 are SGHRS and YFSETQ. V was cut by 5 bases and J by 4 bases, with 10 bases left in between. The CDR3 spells CASRDSTYEQYL. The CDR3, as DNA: TGCGCCAGCAGAGACAGTACATACGAGCAGTACCTC.

CDR3 amino acids: CASSLDLTGGNTGELFF. In DNA, the CDR3 is TGTGCCAGCAGCTTAGATCTTACGGGAGGGAACACCGGGGAGCTGTTTTTT. This chain joins TRBV11-2 and TRBJ2-2, with 7 positions matching TRBD2. V lost 0 bases to trimming and J lost 1 base; unmatched junction nucleotides: 5. Germline V lookup: CDR1 SGHAT, CDR2 FQNNGV. CDR3 size: 17 residues. The entire variable domain, with the rest obtained from reference TRBV11-2 and TRBJ2-2, is as follows: EAGVAQSPRYKIIEKRQSVAFWCNPISGHATLYWYQQILGQGPKLLIQFQNNGVVDDSQLPKDRFSAERLKGVDSTLKIQPAKLEDSAVYLCASSLDLTGGNTGELFFGEGSRLTVL.

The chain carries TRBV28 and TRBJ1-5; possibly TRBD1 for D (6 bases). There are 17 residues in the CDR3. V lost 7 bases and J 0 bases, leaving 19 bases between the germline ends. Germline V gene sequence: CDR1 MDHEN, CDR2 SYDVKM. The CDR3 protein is CASTLARTAYSNQPQHF. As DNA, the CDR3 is TGTGCCAGCACCCTGGCCCGGACAGCTTATAGCAATCAGCCCCAGCATTTT.

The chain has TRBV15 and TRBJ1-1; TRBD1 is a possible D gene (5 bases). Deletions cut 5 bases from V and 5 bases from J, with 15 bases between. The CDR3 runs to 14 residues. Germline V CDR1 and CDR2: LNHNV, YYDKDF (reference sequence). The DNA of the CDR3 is TGTGCCACCAGCCCTGACAGCGTGGGGACTGAAGCTTTCTTT. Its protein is CATSPDSVGTEAFF.

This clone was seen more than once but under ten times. Here the CDR3 reads CASSQLPGDSYEQYF. The CDR3 DNA reads as TGTGCCAGCTCACAGCTACCCGGAGACTCCTACGAGCAGTACTTC. The chain uses TRBV18 and TRBJ2-7; D is unresolved. Germline CDR1 and CDR2: KGHSH and LQKENI. The germline V and J ends were trimmed by 4 bases and 0 bases, with 13 bases remaining between them. This CDR3 contains 15 residues.

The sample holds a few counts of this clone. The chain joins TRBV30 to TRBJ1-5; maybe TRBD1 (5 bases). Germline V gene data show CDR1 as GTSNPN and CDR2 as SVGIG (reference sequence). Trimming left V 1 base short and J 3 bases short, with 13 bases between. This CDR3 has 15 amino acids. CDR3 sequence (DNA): TGTGCCTGGAGTGCTCCCCCAGGGTTCAATCAGCCCCAGCATTTT. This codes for CAWSAPPGFNQPQHF.

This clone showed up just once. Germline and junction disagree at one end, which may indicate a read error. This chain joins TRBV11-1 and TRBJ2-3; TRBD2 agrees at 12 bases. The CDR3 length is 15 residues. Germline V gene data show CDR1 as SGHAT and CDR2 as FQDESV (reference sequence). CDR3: CASSLAGGNTDTQYF. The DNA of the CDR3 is TGTGCCAGCAGCCTAGCGGGAGGGAACACAGATACGCAGTATTTT.

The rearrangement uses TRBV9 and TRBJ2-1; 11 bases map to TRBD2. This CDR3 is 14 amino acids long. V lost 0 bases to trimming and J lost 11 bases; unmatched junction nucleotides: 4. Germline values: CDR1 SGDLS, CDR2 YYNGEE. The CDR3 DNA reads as TGTGCCAGCAGCGTAGCGACTAGCGGGAAACAGCAGTTCTTC. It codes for CASSVATSGKQQFF.

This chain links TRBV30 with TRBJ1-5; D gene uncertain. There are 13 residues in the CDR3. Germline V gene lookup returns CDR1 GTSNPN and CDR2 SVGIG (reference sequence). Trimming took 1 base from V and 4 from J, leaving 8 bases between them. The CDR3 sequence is CAWSDWANQPQHF. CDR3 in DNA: TGTGCCTGGAGTGACTGGGCTAATCAGCCCCAGCATTTT.

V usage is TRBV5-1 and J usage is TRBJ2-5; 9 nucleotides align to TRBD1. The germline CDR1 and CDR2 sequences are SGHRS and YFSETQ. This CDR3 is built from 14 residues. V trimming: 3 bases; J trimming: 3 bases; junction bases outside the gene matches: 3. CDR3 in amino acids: CASSSWTGEETQYF. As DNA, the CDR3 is TGCGCCAGCAGCTCCTGGACAGGGGAAGAGACCCAGTACTTC.